The T cell receptor (beta chain) under discussion was sequenced for a study of post-analysis software for immune sequencing data. Looking at the study overall: As for disease course, relapsing-remitting, secondary progressive and progressive-relapsing multiple sclerosis were all included. Study observations and caveats: Those with multiple sclerosis, the patient group, showed significantly lower normalized Chao1 diversity than controls.

This clonotype was seen at least ten times. Its cognate antigen is unknown. Unique molecular identifiers featured in each of the TCR beta cDNA libraries. Researchers reported about 500,000 cDNA molecules coming from roughly 1 to 10 million T cells. TCRdb independently ran MiXCR on the PCR reads; one entry per CDR3 protein. The sample carries roughly 540,000 distinct CDR3 sequences, less than 40% recorded once. Sequencing was done on a sample of blood. This TCR was recovered from a girl aged 2 to 17 with multiple sclerosis.

The CDR3 DNA reads TGCAGTGTCCTCCAACTGACTAGCGGGGGGTCTGAGACCCAGTACTTC. Protein sequence: CSVLQLTSGGSETQYF. The chain has TRBV20-1 and TRBJ2-5; 13 positions agree with TRBD2. V shed 7 bases, J shed 5 bases, and the junction held 13 bases outside the gene matches. The CDR3 runs 16 residues. The germline V gene has CDR1 DFQATT and CDR2 SNEGSKA (reference sequence).